Shown below are 13 T cell receptor beta chains from a single sample sequenced in a study of blood T cell repertoires in COVID-19. Assay used: immunoSEQ multiplex PCR; TCRdb lists only in-frame clones, some missing. The data hold 150,000 to 200,000 clones, with less than 85% observed a single time. The specimen sequenced was PBMCs or T cells enriched from blood (not recorded which). The receptors stem from a man in his fifties who had recovered from COVID-19.

This sequence joins TRBV29-1 and TRBJ2-7, with D maybe TRBD1 (5 bases). This CDR3 is built from 12 residues. The germline CDR1 and CDR2 sequences are SQVTM and ANQGSEA. V lost 7 bases, J lost 3 bases, and 13 bases lay in between. This CDR3 reads CSAMTDLYEQYF. The DNA for the CDR3 is TGCAGCGCGATGACAGACCTCTACGAGCAGTACTTC.

The rearrangement joins TRBV20-1 to TRBJ2-7; no firm D call. The CDR3 length is 11 residues. The V gene lost 1 base and the J gene lost 4 bases, with 5 bases spanning the gap. Per germline, CDR1 DFQATT and CDR2 SNEGSKA (reference sequence). CDR3 DNA sequence: TGCAGTGCTAGAGCTTTGTACGAGCAGTACTTC. Its translation is CSARALYEQYF.

In this sample, this clone turned up a few times. Other DNA sequences in the same sample also yield this CDR3. This chain connects TRBV5-1 to TRBJ1-2; no definite D call. Germline V gene lookup returns CDR1 SGHRS and CDR2 YFSETQ. The CDR3 covers 14 residues. The germline V and J ends were trimmed by 0 bases and 0 bases, with 6 bases remaining between them. The CDR3 protein is CASSLGQANYGYTF. In DNA, the CDR3 is TGCGCCAGCAGCTTGGGTCAGGCTAACTATGGCTACACCTTC.

The chain employs TRBV5-4 and TRBJ2-3, with TRBD2 as a possible D gene (5 bases). V lost 4 bases and J lost 0, with 15 bases in between. The CDR3 is 16 residues long. CDR1 and CDR2 from the germline V gene are SGHNT and YYREEE (reference sequence). CDR3 amino acids: CASSLRLSPSTDTQYF. The CDR3 DNA reads as TGTGCCAGCAGCCTAAGACTATCCCCCAGCACAGATACGCAGTATTTT.

This chain connects TRBV5-1 to TRBJ2-5; TRBD1 might be the D (6 bases). V lost 3 bases and J 4 bases, leaving 13 bases between the germline ends. Germline CDR1 reads SGHRS; CDR2 reads YFSETQ. This CDR3 is built from 14 residues. This CDR3 reads CASSYNTGTETQYF. DNA of the CDR3: TGCGCCAGCAGCTACAATACAGGGACAGAGACCCAGTACTTC.

The CDR3 protein is CATSKRQGVSGNTIYF. CDR3 sequence (DNA): TGTGCCACCAGCAAACGACAGGGGGTTTCGGGAAACACCATATATTTT. This chain joins TRBV15 and TRBJ1-3, with TRBD1 identical over 9 bases. The trim removed 4 bases at V and 4 bases at J, leaving 8 bases unmatched. Germline V gene sequence: CDR1 LNHNV, CDR2 YYDKDF (reference sequence). This CDR3 contains 16 residues.

This chain uses TRBV18 with TRBJ2-7; 8 bases align to TRBD1. With V trimmed by 3 bases and J by 6 bases, 10 bases remained unmatched. Germline values: CDR1 KGHSH, CDR2 LQKENI. There are 15 residues in the CDR3. CDR3 sequence reads: CASSPDRGRGGEQYF. DNA of the CDR3: TGTGCCAGCTCACCCGACAGGGGAAGGGGCGGCGAGCAGTACTTC.

This sequence joins TRBV18 and TRBJ2-7, with 10 bases lining up with TRBD1. With V trimmed by 5 bases and J by 1 base, 8 bases remained unmatched. CDR3 size: 16 residues. Germline V gives CDR1 KGHSH, CDR2 LQKENI. Here the CDR3 reads CASSTYRQGASYEQYF. CDR3 coding DNA: TGTGCCAGCTCAACCTACCGACAGGGGGCATCCTACGAGCAGTACTTC.

CDR3 residues: CASSPQGGGRDKETQYF. CDR3 DNA: TGTGCCAGCAGCCCCCAGGGGGGAGGAAGGGATAAAGAGACCCAGTACTTC. The chain carries TRBV3-1 (or the pseudogene TRBV3-2) and TRBJ2-5; D possibly corresponds to TRBD1 (7 bases). Deletions cut 4 bases from V and 3 bases from J, with 21 bases between. The CDR3 consists of 17 residues. The V gene's germline CDR1 is LGHDT and CDR2 YNNKEL (reference sequence).

J is TRBJ2-7 and V is TRBV19; 7 nucleotides match TRBD1. Trimming at V came to 5 bases and at J to 8 bases, leaving 12 bases not matched to a gene. Germline-derived CDR1 and CDR2 are LNHDA and SQIVND (reference sequence). This CDR3 contains 14 residues. This chain's CDR3 is CASSAETPGGQQYF. The CDR3, as DNA: TGTGCCAGTAGTGCCGAGACCCCAGGGGGACAGCAGTACTTC.

Details on this clone: One end of the junction varies from germline; a read error may be responsible. This chain uses TRBV12-3 or TRBV12-4 with TRBJ2-1; D uncertain. The CDR3 sequence is 12 residues long. CDR3 in DNA: TGTGCCAGCAGTTTTTCCTCGACCCCCCGGGTCTTC. As protein: CASSFSSTPRVF.

The chain employs TRBV19 and TRBJ1-1; D unclear. CDR3 length: 14 residues. V lost 7 bases and J lost 5, with 17 bases in between. Germline V gene data show CDR1 as LNHDA and CDR2 as SQIVND (reference sequence). The CDR3 region has the DNA TGTGCCAGTATTGGGCCAGAAGCCTCGACTGAAGCTTTCTTT. The encoded protein is CASIGPEASTEAFF. The full variable domain, its missing parts supplied by reference TRBV19 and TRBJ1-1, is DGGITQSPKYLFRKEGQNVTLSCEQNLNHDAMYWYRQDPGQGLRLIYYSQIVNDFQKGDIAEGYSVSREKKESFPLTVTSAQKNPTAFYLCASIGPEASTEAFFGQGTRLTVV.

The V gene is TRBV9, the J gene TRBJ1-1, with unresolved D. V was shortened by 4 bases and J by 3 bases, with 10 bases between the two germline ends. The germline V gene encodes CDR1 SGDLS and CDR2 YYNGEE. There are 13 residues in the CDR3. CDR3 protein: CASSPRRDTEAFF. The CDR3 DNA sequence: TGTGCCAGCAGCCCCAGGAGGGACACTGAAGCTTTCTTT.